This entry is about one T cell receptor beta chain. No antigen is known for it. Base qualities are missing; no much larger clone stands one base away. The data are from a study of long-term antiretroviral therapy in people with HIV (dated 2022 in TCRdb). Notes on the research overall: The earliest samples were collected approximately a decade before the 2015 WHO recommendation for immediate ART, a period when ART was typically delayed until CD4 counts fell. A retrospective serial study tested whether ART initiation and durable HIV suppression were associated with changes in peripheral blood TRB repertoire composition and diversity. Among the 30 to 35 participants with HIV, eleven were female. A total of roughly 200 cryopreserved PBMC samples came from a few dozen adults with confirmed HIV infection and were collected serially over a mean of approximately 6 years (range 1-12). No cross-contamination during QIAcube processing was shown when test extractions of a monoclonal T-cell line were performed alongside around 30 polyclonal samples.

Summary of the overall study and its limitations: Owing to limited PBMC availability, only the TCR beta chain was sequenced, without alpha chain pairing. CDR3 length ranges in HIV repertoires were narrower than in controls, and network structure suggested an antigen-experienced repertoire with only a slight naive shift after ART. Starting ART was linked to a significant rise in TRB diversity, yet even after long-term ART the diversity remained significantly lower than in transplant donor controls. The repertoire was dominated across all time points by expanded TRB clones identified before ART initiation, although this dominance was seen to fluctuate and to decrease in many PLHIV after ART. Because cell numbers in pre-ART samples were limited, unsorted PBMC were profiled instead of sorted CD4+ and CD8+ T cells. Samples dated from the mid-2000s to the late 2010s, and the ART regimens used may be less effective than current ones. No data were available on ART adherence, viral resistance or therapy changes, limiting inferences about post-ART repertoire changes.

The immunoSEQ hsTCRB v3.0 assay was used at survey level resolution for TRB variable region sequencing. The target sequencing depth for TRB was roughly 35,000-55,000 T-cell genomes per sample. An Illumina MiSeq with a v3 150-cycle kit was used to sequence the pooled TRB libraries. The published analysis was carried out like this. Repertoire analysis was run in R within a reproducible Nextflow workflow that covered QC, data transformation and analysis. LymphoSeq2, an R package for exploring AIRR-Seq data, was used to implement the custom analyses. Several samples that produced fewer than 5000 total TRB sequences were removed, so some 190 HIV repertoires were analyzed. Of the roughly 180 retained HIV repertoires, 59 were collected before and around 130 after ART initiation. Repertoires were downsampled to 5000 TRB nucleotide sequences, with summary statistics averaged over 100 downsampling iterations. TRB sequences were retained for analysis only if CDR3 regions of at least seven amino acids were present. Two measures captured diversity: a Shannon entropy-derived clonality score and the Gini coefficient. In repertoire networks, the top 5000 CDR3 amino acid sequences were linked whenever an edit distance of one separated two sequences. GLIPH2 predicted antigen specificity groups and MHC restriction for TRB CDR3 amino acid sequences. CDR3 amino acid sequences were matched against VDJdb and McPAS-TCR to flag known CMV, EBV, HIV or tissue antigen associations. Pre-ART, post-ART and control groups were compared with Wilcoxon signed-rank tests and Holm-Bonferroni correction. TCRdb limited this immuneACCESS table to in-frame rearrangements with V and J called. A share of clones is missing; checked studies link under half to unresolved V genes, and the rest is unexplained. V, J and clone size are those of that table, while D and trimming were read from the DNA. For this sample there are tens of thousands of clones; over 65% appear just once. Of the sample, about 4.5% falls within the top ten clones.

The CDR3, from cysteine to phenylalanine, totals 14 residues. Of all the DNA, just the CDR3 is kept, 42 bases in frame from base 1. Taken from the germline V gene, the CDR1 and CDR2 loops are MGHRA and YSYEKL. V is cut by 3 bases and J by 2 bases, and the space between the germline ends is 11 bases. Participants were included only if at least one PBMC sample before ART initiation and at least two post-ART samples were available. All participants with HIV were treated in the United States of America. Before DNA extraction, cryopreserved samples containing about 0.95-10 million PBMC were thawed and washed. At the time of the earliest PBMC sample, participants with HIV were aged between roughly 20 and 55 years. PBMC samples were contributed by each participant from 1-4 timepoints before ART initiation and 2-8 timepoints after ART initiation, with a median of 7 samples. For every participant, serial HIV viral load, CD4+ T-cell count, ART history and demographic data were obtained. Genomic DNA was extracted from unsorted PBMC with a Qiagen kit on a QIAcube, processed in batches of 12 samples.

This sequence originates from a man aged 25-45 years with HIV. The source was unsorted PBMCs, collected approximately 6.2 years after starting antiretroviral therapy. Rearrangement joined TRBV4-1 to TRBJ2-7; possibly the D gene is TRBD1, per 6 matching bases. The DNA is as follows: TGCGCCAGCAGCCAGCCCGGGACAACCTACGAGCAGTACTTC. It translates to CASSQPGTTYEQYF.